Included here is one T cell receptor beta chain sequence, with context. What it recognizes is unknown. The data were produced by immunoSEQ multiplex PCR, yet TCRdb's version contains in-frame clones alone and is incomplete. The sample holds approximately 110,000 clones, 90% to 95% seen once. The sample comes from a study of T cell repertoires and HLA-DP antigens. Points from the study as a whole: Pre-culture clonality, roughly 0.036, was far below sorted CD137+ clonality of around 0.39.

Sequenced input: CD4+ T cells from PBMCs. The TCR sequence derives from a woman between 18 and 30 years old in good health and CMV-seronegative.

The CDR3 coding sequence is TGTGCCAGCAGCTGGCGAGGACACTTTAGCAATCAGCCCCAGCATTTT. Encoded protein: CASSWRGHFSNQPQHF. This chain uses TRBV7-2 with TRBJ1-5; TRBD1 is a possible D gene (5 bases). The ends were cut back, 4 bases at V and 0 bases at J, with 13 bases in the middle. The CDR3 is 16 residues long. Germline loops: CDR1 SGHTA, CDR2 FQGNSA.